These 26 T cell receptor beta chains were all obtained from the same sample, sequenced in a study of response to subunit inactivated influenza vaccine. TCRdb processed the RT-PCR reads anew with MiXCR; each CDR3 protein has one entry. Among approximately 250,000 distinct CDR3 sequences listed, more than 9% were seen once. Sequenced here: non-naive T cells sorted from PBMCs, sampled 14 to 15 days before vaccination. These receptors all come from a man aged 50 or older who received an inactivated influenza vaccine.

The chain uses TRBV7-3 and TRBJ2-3; D perhaps matches TRBD2 (6 bases). Trimming left V 2 bases short and J 0 bases short, with 9 bases between. From germline, CDR1 is SGHTA and CDR2 FQGTGA. CDR3 length equals 15 residues. Here the CDR3 reads CASSLDGTSTDTQYF. In DNA, the CDR3 is TGTGCCAGCAGCTTAGACGGGACTAGCACAGATACGCAGTATTTT.

This clonotype appeared many times. The chain links TRBV3-1 to TRBJ1-4; D not certain. The ends were cut back, 1 base at V and 11 bases at J, with 17 bases in the middle. Germline lookup yields CDR1 LGHDT and CDR2 YNNKEL (reference sequence). The CDR3 totals 15 residues. CDR3 loop: CASSQASVGAKKLFF. The DNA for the CDR3 is TGTGCCAGCAGCCAAGCCTCGGTGGGTGCGAAGAAACTGTTTTTT.

This clonotype appeared a few times. This chain uses TRBV15 with TRBJ2-3; possibly TRBD1 for D (6 bases). Germline-derived CDR1 and CDR2 are LNHNV and YYDKDF (reference sequence). V was trimmed by 1 base and J by 4 bases, leaving 12 bases between them. The CDR3 is 15 amino acids. In DNA form, the CDR3 reads TGTGCCACCAGCAGAGCTCCAGGGGCAGCAGATACGCAGTATTTT. Encoded protein: CATSRAPGAADTQYF.

There are many counts of this clonotype. CDR3 DNA: TGTGCCAGCAGGCCCCGACTAGCGGGAGTGTACGAGCAGTACTTC. Amino acid sequence: CASRPRLAGVYEQYF. This rearrangement joins TRBV7-2 to TRBJ2-7, with 12 nucleotides matching TRBD2. CDR3 length: 15 residues. The germline CDR1 and CDR2 sequences are SGHTA and FQGNSA. Trimming took 6 bases from V and 4 from J; bases not matched to a gene: 7.

The CDR3 spells CASSLTYTGTGANVLTF. The CDR3 nucleotides are TGTGCCAGCAGCCTAACTTATACAGGGACTGGGGCCAACGTCCTGACTTTC. The J gene is TRBJ2-6, the V gene TRBV3-1, with D perhaps TRBD1 (6 bases). There are 17 residues in the CDR3. Trimming took off 4 bases at V and 2 bases at J, with 15 bases between the two ends. Germline V gives CDR1 LGHDT, CDR2 YNNKEL (reference sequence).

This chain connects TRBV10-3 to TRBJ1-2, with a possible D match to TRBD1 (6 bases). The germline V gene has CDR1 ENHRY and CDR2 SYGVKD. The V end was cut by 5 bases, the J end by 2 bases, with 12 bases between. This CDR3 is built from 14 residues. CDR3 in DNA: TGTGCCATCAGTACTGATGGGGGCAACTATGGCTACACCTTC. Its translation: CAISTDGGNYGYTF.

The chain has TRBV28 and TRBJ1-1, with D perhaps matching TRBD1 (5 bases). The CDR3 is 13 residues long. Trimming removed 10 bases from V and 4 bases from J, with 16 bases in between. The germline V gene encodes CDR1 MDHEN and CDR2 SYDVKM. The CDR3 DNA is TGTGCCACCGGAACCAGGGCGCGCACTGAAGCTTTCTTT. It codes for CATGTRARTEAFF. Full variable domain (missing parts from reference TRBV28 and TRBJ1-1): DVKVTQSSRYLVKRTGEKVFLECVQDMDHENMFWYRQDPGLGLRLIYFSYDVKMKEKGDIPEGYSVSREKKERFSLILESASTNQTSMYLCATGTRARTEAFFGQGTRLTVV.

This clonotype was detected ten times or more. The rearrangement joins TRBV5-6 to TRBJ1-2; D is undetermined. CDR1 SGHDT and CDR2 YYEEEE come from the germline V gene. V was pared by 2 bases and J by 8 bases, with 10 bases between. The CDR3 sequence is 12 residues long. The CDR3 here is CASSLPETGYTF. The CDR3, as DNA: TGTGCCAGCAGCTTACCCGAGACAGGCTACACCTTC.

This clonotype was observed a handful of times. The chain joins TRBV5-5 to TRBJ2-5, with 12 bases identical to TRBD1. Germline trimming cut 4 bases from V and 5 bases from J; bases unmatched to any gene: 9. Germline CDR1 is SGHKS and CDR2 is YYEKEE (reference sequence). The CDR3 is 16 amino acids. For the CDR3, the DNA is TGTGCCAGCAGCAAGGGACAGGGGGCGCGTGGGGAGACCCAGTACTTC. This encodes CASSKGQGARGETQYF.

This chain joins TRBV20-1 and TRBJ1-5; no clear D gene. V lost 3 bases, J lost 2 bases, and 14 bases lay in between. Germline CDR1 DFQATT, CDR2 SNEGSKA (reference sequence). The CDR3 length is 15 residues. The CDR3, as DNA: TGCAGTGCTAGTAGGCTGTCAAAGGGCAATCAGCCCCAGCATTTT. Residues: CSASRLSKGNQPQHF.

This clonotype was seen ten or more times. The chain combines TRBV4-2 with TRBJ2-5; 7 bases fit TRBD2. Germline CDR1 LGHNA, CDR2 YNFKEQ. With 2 bases clipped from V and 1 base from J, the junction kept 13 bases outside the gene matches. This CDR3 spans 18 amino acids. The CDR3 reads CASSQNVVPGGLQETQYF. CDR3 sequence (DNA): TGTGCCAGCAGCCAAAACGTGGTGCCGGGAGGTCTCCAAGAGACCCAGTACTTC.

The V call is TRBV20-1, the J call TRBJ1-5; D is uncertain. V shed 1 base and J shed 2 bases, with 12 bases lying between them. CDR1 is DFQATT and CDR2 is SNEGSKA in the germline V gene (reference sequence). The CDR3 has 15 residues. Here the CDR3 reads CSARVGGSGNQPQHF. CDR3 DNA: TGCAGTGCTAGAGTTGGAGGTTCCGGCAATCAGCCCCAGCATTTT.

The sample holds a few counts of this clonotype. This chain connects TRBV29-1 to TRBJ2-5, with unresolved D. The CDR3 has 10 residues. V lost 7 bases and J 2 bases, leaving 5 bases between the germline ends. The germline CDR1 and CDR2 sequences are SQVTM and ANQGSEA. CDR3 in DNA: TGCAGCGCAGTACAAGAGACCCAGTACTTC. This gives the protein CSAVQETQYF.

This chain links TRBV4-1 with TRBJ2-3; TRBD1 matches 7 bases. The length of the CDR3 is 15 residues. V shed 4 bases and J 1 base; nucleotides not matched to a gene: 5. The V gene's germline CDR1 is MGHRA and CDR2 YSYEKL. CDR3 in amino acids: CASSRDRVGTDTQYF. The CDR3 DNA follows: TGCGCCAGCAGCCGTGACAGGGTTGGCACAGATACGCAGTATTTT.

J is TRBJ2-7 and V is TRBV28, with D unclear. The CDR3 extends over 8 amino acids. Deletions cut 10 bases from V and 5 bases from J, with 3 bases between. Germline V CDR1 and CDR2: MDHEN, SYDVKM. The DNA for the CDR3 is TGTGCCATACACGAGCAGTACTTC. Translation gives CAIHEQYF.

This clonotype was counted a few times. The chain combines TRBV6-5 with TRBJ2-1, with TRBD2 matching 10 bases. V lost 4 bases, J lost 3 bases, and 3 bases stayed unmatched. Germline-derived CDR1 and CDR2 are MNHEY and SVGAGI. CDR3 length: 15 residues. CDR3 in amino acids: CASSSVAGGYNEQFF. Written as DNA, the CDR3 is TGTGCCAGCAGTTCAGTAGCGGGGGGCTACAATGAGCAGTTCTTC.

The V gene is TRBV28, the J gene TRBJ1-5; 7 nucleotides match TRBD1. This CDR3 is 15 amino acids long. CDR1 is MDHEN, CDR2 SYDVKM, per germline. V was pared by 5 bases and J by 2 bases, with 6 bases of the junction left unmatched. CDR3 residues: CASSRTGVGNQPQHF. The CDR3 nucleotides read TGTGCCAGCAGTCGTACAGGGGTGGGCAATCAGCCCCAGCATTTT.

This clonotype occurred a few times. The genes are TRBV7-3 and TRBJ2-5, with D maybe TRBD1 (6 bases). Trimming shortened V by 5 bases and J by 6 bases, and 13 bases separated the two germline ends. The germline V gene encodes CDR1 SGHTA and CDR2 FQGTGA. This CDR3 is built from 13 residues. The CDR3 spells CASSEGGGQTQYF. The CDR3 DNA reads as TGTGCCAGCAGCGAAGGGGGTGGCCAGACCCAGTACTTC.

With regard to this clonotype: At one boundary the junction diverges from the germline segment, which might be a read error. The V gene is TRBV5-1, the J gene TRBJ2-5, with TRBD1 identical over 8 bases. Germline assignment: CDR1 SGHRS and CDR2 YFSETQ. The CDR3 has 15 residues. CDR3 sequence (DNA): TGCGCCAGCAGCACGTGGGGACAGGACCAAGTGACCCAGTACTTC. Protein product: CASSTWGQDQVTQYF. Based on the CDR3 plus reference TRBV5-1 and TRBJ2-5, the full variable domain is KAGVTQTPRYLIKTRGQQVTLSCSPISGHRSVSWYQQTPGQGLQFLFEYFSETQRNKGNFPGRFSGRQFSNSRSEMNVSTLELGDSALYLCASSTWGQDQVTQYFGPGTRLLVL.

J is TRBJ2-7 and V is TRBV7-6, with D hard to call. Per the germline V gene, CDR1 is SGHVS and CDR2 is FNYEAQ. This CDR3 comprises 13 residues. Trimming left V 1 base short and J 2 bases short, with 6 bases between. CDR3 in DNA: TGTGCCAGCAGCTTAGAGGCGACCTACGAGCAGTACTTC. It is translated as CASSLEATYEQYF.

This clonotype was counted a few times. V is TRBV20-1 and J is TRBJ1-4; unclear D gene. The CDR3 is 13 amino acids. From germline, CDR1 is DFQATT and CDR2 SNEGSKA (reference sequence). The ends were cut back, 6 bases at V and 5 bases at J, with 13 bases in the middle. The CDR3 DNA sequence: TGCAGTGCCCCCCATGGCCTAAATGAAAAACTGTTTTTT. This sequence encodes CSAPHGLNEKLFF.

The chain uses TRBV7-6 and TRBJ2-3; D possibly matches TRBD1 or TRBD2 (5 bases each). CDR3 length: 13 amino acids. V lost 3 bases, J lost 2 bases, and 6 bases lay in between. Germline assignment: CDR1 SGHVS and CDR2 FNYEAQ. The CDR3 here is CASSFGTTDTQYF. CDR3 nucleotide sequence: TGTGCCAGCAGCTTCGGGACCACAGATACGCAGTATTTT.

Many counts were recorded for this clonotype. The chain has TRBV20-1 and TRBJ1-3, with unresolved D. The CDR3 totals 12 residues. Trimming left V 1 base short and J 2 bases short, with 3 bases between. Germline CDR1 and CDR2: DFQATT and SNEGSKA (reference sequence). The DNA of the CDR3 is TGCAGTGCTAGAGTTGCTGGAAACACCATATATTTT. Residues: CSARVAGNTIYF.

This clonotype was seen repeatedly, ten times or more. This rearrangement joins TRBV2 to TRBJ2-5, with 11 bases fitting TRBD2. V dropped 6 bases and J dropped 5; count of bases not matched to a gene: 5. CDR3 size: 14 residues. CDR1 is SNHLY and CDR2 is FYNNEI in the germline V gene. The CDR3 loop is CASRGSGRAETQYF. CDR3 nucleotide sequence: TGTGCCAGCAGGGGTAGCGGGAGGGCGGAGACCCAGTACTTC.

The V call is TRBV19, the J call TRBJ2-7; D not resolved. This CDR3 is built from 12 residues. Trimming pared 9 bases from V and 0 bases from J, leaving 9 bases between. CDR1 and CDR2 from the germline V gene are LNHDA and SQIVND (reference sequence). The CDR3 DNA follows: TGTGCCAGCGGTAGCAACTCCTACGAGCAGTACTTC. Translation: CASGSNSYEQYF.

This clonotype was recorded many times. The chain couples TRBV4-3 to TRBJ1-6; D remains unclear. CDR1 LGHNA and CDR2 YSLEER come from the germline V gene. This CDR3 region has 17 residues. Trimming left V 0 bases short and J 1 base short, with 10 bases between. Written as DNA, the CDR3 is TGCGCCAGCAGCCAAGATCGGCGGGGTTCCTATAATTCACCCCTCCACTTT. It encodes CASSQDRRGSYNSPLHF.